The source of this TCR beta chain is a study of cytomegalovirus exposure and HLA in healthy donors. 13 Jbeta primers and 60 Vbeta primers were used for the PCR. Clones were read by immunoSEQ multiplex PCR, and TCRdb kept only the in-frame ones, dropping some. The sample includes about 73,000 clones, about 75% of them seen just once. Donors were nominally healthy when sampled, though unrecorded immune exposures were likely. V was shortened by 5 bases and J by 3 bases, with 14 bases between the two germline ends. The CDR3 has 14 amino acids. Germline-derived CDR1 and CDR2 are MNHEY and SVGAGI. The chain uses TRBV6-5 and TRBJ2-7, with D possibly matching TRBD1 (5 bases). The sequence derives from a man aged 65-85 years in good health and CMV-seronegative. Material for sequencing was PBMCs. The CDR3 loop is CASSDDSTGYEQYF. In nucleotides, the CDR3 is TGTGCCAGCAGTGATGACAGCACAGGCTACGAGCAGTACTTC.